This T cell receptor beta chain was found in a study of blood T cells in healthy people across ages. The study's findings and limits: Unsorted PBMC material precluded a definitive naive versus antigen-experienced comparison. Roughly linear declines in TCR beta diversity per million T cells occurred with age.

Trimming at V came to 5 bases and at J to 0 bases, leaving 4 bases not matched to a gene. This CDR3 spans 15 amino acids. Combining a sample-barcoded 5' primer with a J-beta primer mix, a second PCR ran for about 7 to 11 cycles. One entry per CDR3 protein results from TCRdb running MiXCR on the 5' RACE reads. The sample consists of about a million distinct CDR3 sequences, roughly half of them appearing once. Comments on this clonotype: The antigen is not known.

V and J are TRBV12-3 or TRBV12-4 and TRBJ1-2, with 9 bases fitting TRBD1. The sequence derives from a woman aged 60-75 years in good health. Sequences were obtained from blood. The chain's CDR3 is CASSKTGGSNYGYTF. The CDR3 DNA reads TGTGCCAGCAGTAAGACAGGGGGTTCTAACTATGGCTACACCTTC.